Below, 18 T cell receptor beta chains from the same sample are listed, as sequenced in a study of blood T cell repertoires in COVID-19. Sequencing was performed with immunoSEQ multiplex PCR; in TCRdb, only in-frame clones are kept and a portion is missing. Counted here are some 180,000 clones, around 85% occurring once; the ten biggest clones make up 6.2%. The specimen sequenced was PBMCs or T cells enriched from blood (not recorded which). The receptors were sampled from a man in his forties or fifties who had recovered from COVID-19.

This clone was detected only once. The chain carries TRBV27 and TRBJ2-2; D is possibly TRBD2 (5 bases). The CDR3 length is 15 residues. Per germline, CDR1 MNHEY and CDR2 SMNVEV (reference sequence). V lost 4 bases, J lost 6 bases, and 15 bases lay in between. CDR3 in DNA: TGTGCCAGCAGTTATTTCCTAGCCCGGCCCGGGGAGCTGTTTTTT. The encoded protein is CASSYFLARPGELFF.

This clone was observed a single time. CDR3 bases: TGTGCCAGCAGCTTTGGGTGGACGGACAGGGAGGGCGAGCAGTACTTC. Residues: CASSFGWTDREGEQYF. This sequence joins TRBV7-9 and TRBJ2-7, with D possibly TRBD1 on 8 matching bases. The ends were cut back, 3 bases at V and 6 bases at J, with 21 bases in the middle. Looked up from germline, CDR1 is SEHNR and CDR2 is FQNEAQ (reference sequence). The CDR3 has 16 amino acids. Together with reference TRBV7-9 and TRBJ2-7, the CDR3 gives the full variable domain: DTGVSQNPRHKITKRGQNVTFRCDPISEHNRLYWYRQTLGQGPEFLTYFQNEAQLEKSRLLSDRFSAERPKGSFSTLEIQRTEQGDSAMYLCASSFGWTDREGEQYFGPGTRLTVT.

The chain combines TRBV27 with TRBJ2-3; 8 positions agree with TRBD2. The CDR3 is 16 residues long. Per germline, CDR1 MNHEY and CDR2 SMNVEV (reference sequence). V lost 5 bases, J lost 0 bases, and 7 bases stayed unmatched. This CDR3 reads CASSPKLADSTDTQYF. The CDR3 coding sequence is TGTGCCAGCAGTCCGAAACTAGCGGACAGCACAGATACGCAGTATTTT.

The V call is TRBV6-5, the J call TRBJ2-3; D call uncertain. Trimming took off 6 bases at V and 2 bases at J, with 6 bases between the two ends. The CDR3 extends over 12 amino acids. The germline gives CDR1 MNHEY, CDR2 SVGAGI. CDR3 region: CASRSDTDTQYF. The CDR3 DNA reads TGTGCCAGCAGATCAGACACAGATACGCAGTATTTT.

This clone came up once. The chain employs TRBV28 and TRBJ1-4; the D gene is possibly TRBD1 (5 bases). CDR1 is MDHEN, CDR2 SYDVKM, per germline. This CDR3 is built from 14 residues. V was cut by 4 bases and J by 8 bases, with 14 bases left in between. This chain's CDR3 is CASSSRVGQEKLFF. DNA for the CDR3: TGTGCCAGCAGTTCACGGGTGGGGCAGGAAAAACTGTTTTTT.

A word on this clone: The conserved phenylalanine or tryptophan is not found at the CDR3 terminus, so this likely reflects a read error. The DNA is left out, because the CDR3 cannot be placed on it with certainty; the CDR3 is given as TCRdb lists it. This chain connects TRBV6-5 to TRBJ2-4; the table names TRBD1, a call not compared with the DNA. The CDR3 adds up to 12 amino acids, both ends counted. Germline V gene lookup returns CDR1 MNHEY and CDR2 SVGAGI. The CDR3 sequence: CASRVVGGPLTL.

As DNA, the CDR3 is TGTGCCAGCAGCTTAACTGACTTGAACACTGAAGCTTTCTTT. Residues: CASSLTDLNTEAFF. The chain uses TRBV7-9 and TRBJ1-1; D gene unclear. Trimming took 2 bases from V and 0 from J, leaving 7 bases between them. CDR1 SEHNR and CDR2 FQNEAQ come from the germline V gene (reference sequence). The CDR3 length is 14 residues.

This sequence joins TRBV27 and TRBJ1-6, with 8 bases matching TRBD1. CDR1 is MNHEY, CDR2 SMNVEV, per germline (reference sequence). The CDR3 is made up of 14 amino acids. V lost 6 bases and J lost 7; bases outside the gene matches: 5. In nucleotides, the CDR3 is TGTGCCAGCAGGCCCGGACAGGGAAATTCACCCCTCCACTTT. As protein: CASRPGQGNSPLHF.

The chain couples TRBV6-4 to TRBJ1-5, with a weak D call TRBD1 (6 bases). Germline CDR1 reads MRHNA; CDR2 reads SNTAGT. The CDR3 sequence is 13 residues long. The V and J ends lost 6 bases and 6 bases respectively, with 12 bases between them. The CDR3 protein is CASSAGAGQPQHF. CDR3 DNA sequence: TGTGCCAGCAGCGCAGGGGCAGGTCAGCCCCAGCATTTT.

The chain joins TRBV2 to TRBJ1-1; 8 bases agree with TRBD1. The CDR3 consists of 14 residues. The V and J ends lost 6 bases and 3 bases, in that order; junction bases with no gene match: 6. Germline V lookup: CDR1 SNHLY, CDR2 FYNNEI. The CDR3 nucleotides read TGTGCCAGCAGCCGACAGGGGTGGGACACTGAAGCTTTCTTT. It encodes CASSRQGWDTEAFF.

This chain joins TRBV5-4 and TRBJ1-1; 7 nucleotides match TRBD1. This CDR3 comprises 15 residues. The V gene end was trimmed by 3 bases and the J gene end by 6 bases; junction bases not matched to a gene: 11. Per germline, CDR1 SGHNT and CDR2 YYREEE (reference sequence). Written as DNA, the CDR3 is TGTGCCAGCAGCTACCGGACAGGCGAGAATGCTGAAGCTTTCTTT. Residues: CASSYRTGENAEAFF. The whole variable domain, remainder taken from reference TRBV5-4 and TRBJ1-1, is ETGVTQSPTHLIKTRGQQVTLRCSSQSGHNTVSWYQQALGQGPQFIFQYYREEENGRGNFPPRFSGLQFPNYSSELNVNALELDDSALYLCASSYRTGENAEAFFGQGTRLTVV.

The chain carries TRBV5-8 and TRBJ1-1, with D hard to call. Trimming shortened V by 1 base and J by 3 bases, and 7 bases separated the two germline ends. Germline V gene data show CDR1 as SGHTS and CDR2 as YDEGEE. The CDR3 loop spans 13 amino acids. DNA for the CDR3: TGTGCCAGCAGCTTGATGTCCTACACTGAAGCTTTCTTT. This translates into CASSLMSYTEAFF.

The CDR3 sequence is CASSKDTTDTQYF. The CDR3 region has the DNA TGTGCCAGCTCAAAGGACACCACAGATACGCAGTATTTT. This rearrangement joins TRBV18 to TRBJ2-3; maybe TRBD1 (5 bases). CDR3 length: 13 residues. CDR1 and CDR2 from the germline V gene are KGHSH and LQKENI. With 5 bases removed from V and 2 bases from J, the gap between germline ends came to 8 bases. Full variable domain (missing parts from reference TRBV18 and TRBJ2-3): NAGVMQNPRHLVRRRGQEARLRCSPMKGHSHVYWYRQLPEEGLKFMVYLQKENIIDESGMPKERFSAEFPKEGPSILRIQQVVRGDSAAYFCASSKDTTDTQYFGPGTRLTVL.

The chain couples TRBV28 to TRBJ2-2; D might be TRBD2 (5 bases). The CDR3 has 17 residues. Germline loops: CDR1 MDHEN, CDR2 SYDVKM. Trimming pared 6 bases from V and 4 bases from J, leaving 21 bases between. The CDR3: CASRPSERPSRTGELFF. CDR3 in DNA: TGTGCCAGCAGACCCTCCGAGCGGCCCTCTCGCACCGGGGAGCTGTTTTTT.

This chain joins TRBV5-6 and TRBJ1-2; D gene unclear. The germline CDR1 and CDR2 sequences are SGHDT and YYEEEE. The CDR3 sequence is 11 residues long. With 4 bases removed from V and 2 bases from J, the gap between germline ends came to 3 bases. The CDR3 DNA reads TGTGCCAGCAGCCTCAACTATGGCTACACCTTC. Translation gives CASSLNYGYTF. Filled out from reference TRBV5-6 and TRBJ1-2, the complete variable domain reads DAGVTQSPTHLIKTRGQQVTLRCSPKSGHDTVSWYQQALGQGPQFIFQYYEEEERQRGNFPDRFSGHQFPNYSSELNVNALLLGDSALYLCASSLNYGYTFGSGTRLTVV.

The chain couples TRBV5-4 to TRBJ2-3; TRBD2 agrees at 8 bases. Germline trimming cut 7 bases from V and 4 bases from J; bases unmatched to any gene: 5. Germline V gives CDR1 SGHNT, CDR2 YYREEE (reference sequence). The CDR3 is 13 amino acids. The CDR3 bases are TGTGCCAGCGGCCCGGGAGGGGCAGATACGCAGTATTTT. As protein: CASGPGGADTQYF. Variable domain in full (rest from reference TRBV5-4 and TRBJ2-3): ETGVTQSPTHLIKTRGQQVTLRCSSQSGHNTVSWYQQALGQGPQFIFQYYREEENGRGNFPPRFSGLQFPNYSSELNVNALELDDSALYLCASGPGGADTQYFGPGTRLTVL.

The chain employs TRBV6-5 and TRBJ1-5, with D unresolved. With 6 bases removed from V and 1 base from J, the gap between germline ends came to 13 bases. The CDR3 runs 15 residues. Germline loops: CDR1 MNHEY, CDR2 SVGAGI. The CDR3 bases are TGTGCCAGCAGCCCCCGGTTTTTCAGCAATCAGCCCCAGCATTTT. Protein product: CASSPRFFSNQPQHF.

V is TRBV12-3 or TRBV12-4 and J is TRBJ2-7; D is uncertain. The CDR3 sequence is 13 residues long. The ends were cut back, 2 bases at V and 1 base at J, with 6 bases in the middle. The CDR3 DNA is TGTGCCAGCAGTTTATGGCAATCCTACGAGCAGTACTTC. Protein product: CASSLWQSYEQYF.